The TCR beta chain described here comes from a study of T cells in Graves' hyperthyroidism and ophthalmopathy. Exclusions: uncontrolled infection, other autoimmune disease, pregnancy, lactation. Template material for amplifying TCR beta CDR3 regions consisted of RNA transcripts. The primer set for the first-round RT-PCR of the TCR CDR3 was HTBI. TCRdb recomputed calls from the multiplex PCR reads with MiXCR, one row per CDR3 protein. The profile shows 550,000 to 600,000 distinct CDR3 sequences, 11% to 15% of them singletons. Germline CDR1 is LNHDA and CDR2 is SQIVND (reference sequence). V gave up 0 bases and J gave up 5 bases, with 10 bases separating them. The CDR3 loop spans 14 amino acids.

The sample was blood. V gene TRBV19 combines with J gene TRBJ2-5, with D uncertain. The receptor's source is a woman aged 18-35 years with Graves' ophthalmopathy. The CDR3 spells CASSIEDFGETQYF. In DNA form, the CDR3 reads TGTGCCAGTAGTATAGAGGATTTCGGTGAGACCCAGTACTTC.